This passage covers 3 T cell receptor beta chains from one sample sequenced in a study of T cell repertoires in aging, cancer and after chemotherapy. Rearranged V-D-J TRB sequences were amplified with a mixed TRB-A/B primer pool. From the multiplex PCR reads, TCRdb called clonotypes with MiXCR, one entry per CDR3 protein. In the table there are about 980 distinct CDR3 sequences, about 30% of which are singletons. TCR beta rearrangements were amplified from peripheral blood genomic DNA. Sequencing was carried out using blood. These receptors all stem from a human donor with a solid tumor.

By share, this clonotype counts as large. The chain carries TRBV10-3 and TRBJ1-1; possibly TRBD1 for D (5 bases). Deletions cut 5 bases from V and 2 bases from J, with 9 bases between. This CDR3 contains 13 residues. Germline loops: CDR1 ENHRY, CDR2 SYGVKD. The CDR3 DNA is TGTGCCATCAGTTACCGGGACAACACTGAAGCTTTCTTT. Encoded protein: CAISYRDNTEAFF.

In this sample, this clonotype is medium-sized. This chain uses TRBV12-3 or TRBV12-4 with TRBJ1-1; TRBD1 matches 8 bases. The V gene end was trimmed by 6 bases and the J gene end by 3 bases; junction bases not matched to a gene: 3. This CDR3 is 13 amino acids long. The CDR3 loop is CASSGQGYTEAFF. CDR3 DNA: TGTGCCAGCAGCGGACAGGGTTACACTGAAGCTTTCTTT.

Sample share makes this clonotype medium-sized. The J gene is TRBJ2-7, the V gene TRBV19; 9 positions match TRBD2. The CDR3 covers 15 residues. Trimming at V came to 1 base and at J to 6 bases, leaving 7 bases not matched to a gene. CDR1 is LNHDA, CDR2 SQIVND, per germline (reference sequence). The CDR3, as DNA: TGTGCCAGTAGTATAGCAGCGGGAGGCCTTGGCGAGCAGTACTTC. It is translated as CASSIAAGGLGEQYF.